These T cell receptor beta chains were read from a single sample in a study of blood T cell repertoires in COVID-19. Clones were read by immunoSEQ multiplex PCR, and TCRdb kept only the in-frame ones, dropping some. The table shows about 280,000 clones, with more than 80% occurring only once. Sequenced: PBMCs or T cells enriched from blood (not recorded which). The receptors were sampled from a woman aged 25 to 39 with acute COVID-19. Both conserved end residues are part of each CDR3. D genes are given only for firm matches. Clone size appears in some rows only: once, few, many, or a class for an expanded clone.

TRBJ2-2,.,TRBD1,TRBV27,CASITSGTGGLVGELFF,TGTGCCAGCATTACATCCGGGACAGGGGGCCTCGTCGGGGAGCTGTTTTTT
TRBJ2-6,.,TRBD1,TRBV5-1,CASSLFQGVSGANVLTF,TGCGCCAGCAGCTTATTTCAGGGGGTCTCTGGGGCCAACGTCCTGACTTTC
TRBJ1-1,few,.,TRBV3-1/TRBV3-2,CASSQSSATAFF,TGTGCCAGCAGCCAAAGTTCTGCTACGGCTTTCTTT
TRBJ2-7,.,TRBD1,TRBV27,CASSLSGQAGEQYF,TGTGCCAGCAGTTTATCCGGACAGGCTGGCGAGCAGTACTTC
TRBJ2-3,.,.,TRBV10-2,CASSASPEDTQYF,TGCGCCAGCAGTGCGTCACCGGAGGATACGCAGTATTTT
TRBJ2-6,.,TRBD2,TRBV6-1,CASSEGTSGKGGANVLTF,TGTGCCAGCAGTGAAGGGACTAGCGGGAAAGGTGGGGCCAACGTCCTGACTTTC
TRBJ1-4,few,TRBD1,TRBV6-5,CASMSPGTGDEKLFF,TGTGCCAGCATGAGTCCCGGGACAGGGGATGAAAAACTGTTTTTT
TRBJ1-1,.,.,TRBV30,CAWSLHEGTEAFF,TGTGCCTGGAGTCTTCATGAGGGCACTGAAGCTTTCTTT
TRBJ2-2,once,TRBD1,TRBV4-2,CASSHVGTGEPGELFF,TGTGCCAGCAGCCACGTTGGGACAGGGGAGCCTGGGGAGCTGTTTTTT
TRBJ2-1,.,.,TRBV19,CASSIQSGTDNEQFF,TGTGCCAGTAGTATACAAAGCGGAACTGACAATGAGCAGTTCTTC
TRBJ2-6,few,TRBD1,TRBV24-1,CATSARDRDTGANVLTF,TGTGCCACCAGTGCGAGGGACAGGGACACTGGGGCCAACGTCCTGACTTTC
TRBJ2-1,.,.,TRBV7-8,CASSLMVGSSEQFF,TGTGCCAGCAGCTTAATGGTCGGGAGTAGTGAGCAGTTCTTC
TRBJ2-1,.,TRBD2,TRBV24-1,CATAGTSLNEQFF,TGTGCCACTGCCGGGACTAGCCTCAATGAGCAGTTCTTC
TRBJ2-1,once,TRBD2,TRBV5-1,CASSKTTSGNYNEQFF,TGCGCCAGCAGCAAAACGACTAGCGGGAACTACAATGAGCAGTTCTTC
TRBJ2-1,.,TRBD2,TRBV5-1,CASSWGTSGRNEQFF,TGCGCCAGCAGCTGGGGGACTAGCGGGAGGAATGAGCAGTTCTTC
TRBJ2-2,.,TRBD1,TRBV5-1,CASRTGVLNTGELFF,TGCGCCAGCAGAACAGGGGTCCTGAACACCGGGGAGCTGTTTTTT
TRBJ2-3,.,.,TRBV5-1,CASSLAAGSFTDTQYF,TGCGCCAGCAGCTTGGCCGCGGGGAGTTTCACAGATACGCAGTATTTT
TRBJ2-2,.,TRBD2,TRBV6-5,CASTGLAGVGELFF,TGTGCCAGCACCGGACTAGCGGGAGTAGGGGAGCTGTTTTTT
TRBJ1-5,.,.,TRBV28,CASSTTPTLSNQPQHF,TGTGCCAGCAGCACTACACCCACCCTTAGCAATCAGCCCCAGCATTTT
TRBJ2-1,.,TRBD2,TRBV19,CASTKRGAYNEQFF,TGTGCCAGTACCAAGCGGGGAGCCTACAATGAGCAGTTCTTC
TRBJ2-3,.,TRBD2,TRBV24-1,CATSDLRHGREADTQYF,TGTGCCACCAGTGACCTTCGACACGGGAGGGAAGCAGATACGCAGTATTTT
TRBJ1-4,.,.,TRBV5-1,CASSLARAGEKLFF,TGCGCCAGCAGCTTGGCCAGGGCCGGAGAAAAACTGTTTTTT
TRBJ1-4,.,TRBD1,TRBV28,CASSSLTGGGEKLFF,TGTGCCAGCAGTTCACTCACAGGGGGTGGTGAAAAACTGTTTTTT
TRBJ2-1,.,.,TRBV30,CAWSGGGYEQFF,TGTGCCTGGAGTGGGGGGGGCTATGAGCAGTTCTTC
TRBJ2-2,.,TRBD1,TRBV7-7,CASSRDRGTGELFF,TGTGCTAGCAGCCGGGACAGGGGAACCGGGGAGCTGTTTTTT
TRBJ1-1,.,TRBD1,TRBV7-9,CASSLEGATEAFF,TGTGCCAGCAGCTTAGAGGGGGCCACTGAAGCTTTCTTT
TRBJ2-6,.,TRBD2,TRBV11-2,CASSLKAGVHSGANVLTF,TGTGCCAGCAGCTTAAAAGCGGGAGTCCACTCTGGGGCCAACGTCCTGACTTTC
TRBJ2-1,.,TRBD1,TRBV24-1,CATSVSGGAFNEQFF,TGTGCCACCAGTGTCTCAGGGGGCGCTTTCAATGAGCAGTTCTTC
TRBJ1-1,.,TRBD1,TRBV10-3,CAISESNRGDRYAFF,TGTGCCATCAGTGAGTCGAACAGGGGAGATAGGTATGCTTTCTTT
TRBJ2-1,.,TRBD2,TRBV5-1,CASSGTSGGSSYNEQFF,TGCGCCAGCAGCGGGACTAGCGGGGGGAGCTCCTACAATGAGCAGTTCTTC
TRBJ2-7,.,.,TRBV14,CASSQGAEQYF,TGTGCCAGCAGCCAAGGGGCCGAGCAGTACTTC
TRBJ2-7,.,.,TRBV3-1/TRBV3-2,CASSPRAGQDYEQYF,TGTGCCAGCAGCCCCCGAGCGGGCCAGGACTACGAGCAGTACTTC
TRBJ1-4,.,TRBD1,TRBV5-5,CASSLGGAVGSGEKLFF,TGTGCCAGCAGCTTAGGGGGCGCCGTGGGAAGTGGTGAAAAACTGTTTTTT
TRBJ2-3,.,.,TRBV7-9,CASSLGTYTDTQYF,TGTGCCAGCAGCTTAGGCACCTACACAGATACGCAGTATTTT
TRBJ2-1,.,.,TRBV28,CASYGLSQEQFF,TGTGCCAGCTACGGACTTTCTCAAGAGCAGTTCTTC
TRBJ1-6,once,.,TRBV27,CASSGTPRSYNSPLHF,TGTGCCAGCAGTGGGACACCACGCTCCTATAATTCACCCCTCCACTTT
TRBJ2-3,once,TRBD2,TRBV5-1,CASSLRTSGGDTQYF,TGCGCCAGCAGCTTAAGGACTAGCGGAGGAGATACGCAGTATTTT
TRBJ2-2,.,TRBD2,TRBV5-1,CASGARGGSNTGELFF,TGCGCCAGCGGCGCCAGAGGCGGGAGTAACACCGGGGAGCTGTTTTTT
TRBJ1-5,.,.,TRBV19,CASSITVDSNQPQHF,TGTGCCAGTAGTATAACTGTAGATAGCAATCAGCCCCAGCATTTT
TRBJ2-3,.,TRBD1,TRBV5-1,CASSLVGDRGVDTQYF,TGCGCCAGCAGCTTGGTCGGTGACAGGGGGGTAGATACGCAGTATTTT
TRBJ1-1,.,TRBD1,TRBV19,CASSIIPQGATEAFF,TGTGCCAGTAGTATAATCCCCCAGGGGGCCACTGAAGCTTTCTTT
TRBJ1-2,.,TRBD1,TRBV7-9,CASTPGQGMYGYTF,TGTGCCAGTACACCGGGACAGGGAATGTATGGCTACACCTTC
TRBJ2-5,.,.,TRBV29-1,CSVRQVETQYF,TGCAGCGTTCGACAGGTTGAGACCCAGTACTTC
TRBJ2-7,.,TRBD2,TRBV3-1/TRBV3-2,CASRVAGEDEQYF,TGTGCGTCGCGAGTAGCGGGAGAGGACGAGCAGTACTTC
TRBJ2-1,once,.,TRBV24-1,CATSDPWSGSGGYNEQFF,TGTGCCACCAGTGATCCCTGGTCGGGCAGCGGAGGTTACAATGAGCAGTTCTTC
TRBJ2-1,.,.,TRBV29-1,CSVEDRGSGSLYNEQFF,TGCAGCGTTGAAGATCGGGGTAGCGGAAGCCTATACAATGAGCAGTTCTTC
TRBJ2-1,.,TRBD2,TRBV18,CASSPGTRGNEQFF,TGTGCCAGCTCACCCGGGACTAGGGGTAATGAGCAGTTCTTC
TRBJ1-5,.,.,TRBV18,CASSQGNSNQPQHF,TGTGCCAGCTCACAGGGGAATAGCAATCAGCCCCAGCATTTT
TRBJ2-3,.,TRBD2,TRBV10-2,CASTPTAGGSSDTQYF,TGCGCCAGCACGCCGACGGCGGGAGGATCCTCGGATACGCAGTATTTT
TRBJ2-1,once,TRBD2,TRBV10-1,CASSALAGGGSGDEQFF,TGCGCCAGCAGTGCGCTAGCGGGAGGAGGATCGGGTGATGAGCAGTTCTTC
TRBJ2-7,.,TRBD2,TRBV7-8,CASSARLAGPWEQYF,TGTGCCAGCAGCGCCAGACTAGCGGGACCCTGGGAGCAGTACTTC
TRBJ2-5,.,TRBD2,TRBV10-2,CASSRDTSGQETQYF,TGCGCCAGCAGCCGAGACACTAGCGGTCAAGAGACCCAGTACTTC
TRBJ1-5,.,TRBD1,TRBV7-9,CASSPSNGQGTQPQHF,TGTGCCAGCAGCCCGTCTAACGGACAGGGGACTCAGCCCCAGCATTTT
TRBJ2-7,.,.,TRBV15,CATSSGVRPYEQYF,TGTGCCACCAGCAGCGGGGTTAGACCCTACGAGCAGTACTTC
TRBJ2-7,.,.,TRBV2,CASSIGQGEQYF,TGTGCCAGCAGCATAGGGCAGGGCGAGCAGTACTTC
TRBJ1-5,.,.,TRBV2,CASTTDVEQPQHF,TGTGCCAGCACCACGGATGTGGAGCAGCCCCAGCATTTT
TRBJ2-7,.,.,TRBV3-1/TRBV3-2,CASSQGPNTNYEQYF,TGTGCCAGCAGCCAGGGCCCAAATACGAACTACGAGCAGTACTTC
TRBJ2-7,.,TRBD2,TRBV19,CASSIPSGLAGKEQYF,TGTGCCAGTAGTATCCCCTCGGGACTAGCGGGAAAAGAGCAGTACTTC
TRBJ1-4,.,TRBD1,TRBV10-3,CAISDSTGYEKLFF,TGTGCCATCAGTGACTCGACAGGGTATGAAAAACTGTTTTTT
TRBJ2-2,.,.,TRBV10-3,CAIKGLYTGELFF,TGTGCCATCAAGGGACTTTACACCGGGGAGCTGTTTTTT